Here is one T cell receptor (beta chain) with its context. No antigen is known for it. The sample is drawn from a study of cytomegalovirus exposure and HLA in healthy donors. Study-wide findings and caveats: A reported reduction in N-insertions relative to the approximately 600-donor mean was seen in an Asian-associated ancestry cluster in a later analysis.

The CDR3 covers 14 residues. Trimming shortened V by 0 bases and J by 4 bases, and 9 bases separated the two germline ends. Germline lookup yields CDR1 MNHNS and CDR2 SASEGT. This PCR relied on a set of 60 Vbeta primers and 13 Jbeta primers. Using immunoSEQ multiplex PCR, the repertoire was profiled, and TCRdb retains in-frame clones only, with some absent. The repertoire holds about 200,000 clones, with over 75% as singletons. This TCR came from a woman in her twenties or thirties in good health and CMV-seronegative. The chain employs TRBV6-1 and TRBJ2-5, with a weak D call TRBD2 (6 bases). The source material was PBMCs. The DNA of the CDR3 is TGTGCCAGCAGTGAAGCGTACGGGGGAGAGACCCAGTACTTC. Translation: CASSEAYGGETQYF.